This note documents a single TCR beta chain sequence. The sample comes from a study of blood T cells in healthy people across ages. It was with a sample-barcoded 5' primer and a J-beta primer mix that a second PCR of about 6 to 12 cycles was run. Each CDR3 protein gets one entry after TCRdb re-called the 5' RACE reads with MiXCR. The sample lists fewer than 900,000 distinct CDR3 sequences, around 40% seen once, with 20% in the top ten. V lost 5 bases and J 0 bases, leaving 14 bases between the germline ends. From germline, CDR1 is SNHLY and CDR2 FYNNEI. The CDR3 has 15 amino acids. The clonotype originates from a woman aged 55-70 years in good health. Sequencing input: blood. This chain joins TRBV2 and TRBJ2-7; no clear D gene. The CDR3 reads CASSSPNLGSYEQYF. CDR3 DNA: TGTGCCAGCAGTTCACCTAATTTGGGCTCCTACGAGCAGTACTTC.